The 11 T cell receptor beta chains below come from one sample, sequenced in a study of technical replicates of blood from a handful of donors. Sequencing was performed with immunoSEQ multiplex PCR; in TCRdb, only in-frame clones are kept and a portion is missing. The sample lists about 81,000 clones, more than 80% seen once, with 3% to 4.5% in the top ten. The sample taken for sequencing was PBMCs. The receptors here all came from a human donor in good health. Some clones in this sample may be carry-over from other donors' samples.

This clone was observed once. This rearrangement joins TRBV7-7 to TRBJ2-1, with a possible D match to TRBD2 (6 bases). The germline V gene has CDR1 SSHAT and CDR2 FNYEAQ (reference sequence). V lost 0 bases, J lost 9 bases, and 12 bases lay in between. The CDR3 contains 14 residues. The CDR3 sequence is CASSLAGGASEQFF. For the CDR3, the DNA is TGTGCCAGCAGCTTAGCAGGCGGGGCATCTGAGCAGTTCTTC.

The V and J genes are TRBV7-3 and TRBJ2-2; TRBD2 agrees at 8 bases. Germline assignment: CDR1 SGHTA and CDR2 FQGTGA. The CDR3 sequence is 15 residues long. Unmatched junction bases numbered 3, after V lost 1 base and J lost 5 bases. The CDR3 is CASSLSGGRTGELFF. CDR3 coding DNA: TGTGCCAGCAGCTTAAGCGGGGGGAGGACCGGGGAGCTGTTTTTT. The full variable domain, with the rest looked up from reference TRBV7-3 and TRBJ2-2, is GAGVSQTPSNKVTEKGKYVELRCDPISGHTALYWYRQSLGQGPEFLIYFQGTGAADDSGLPNDRFFAVRPEGSVSTLKIQRTERGDSAVYLCASSLSGGRTGELFFGEGSRLTVL.

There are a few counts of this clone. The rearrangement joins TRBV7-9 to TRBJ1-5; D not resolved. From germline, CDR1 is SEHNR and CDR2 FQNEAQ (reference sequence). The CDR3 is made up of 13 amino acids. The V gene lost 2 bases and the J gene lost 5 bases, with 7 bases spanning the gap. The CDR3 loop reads CASSLSAYQPQHF. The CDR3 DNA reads TGTGCCAGCAGCTTAAGTGCGTATCAGCCCCAGCATTTT.

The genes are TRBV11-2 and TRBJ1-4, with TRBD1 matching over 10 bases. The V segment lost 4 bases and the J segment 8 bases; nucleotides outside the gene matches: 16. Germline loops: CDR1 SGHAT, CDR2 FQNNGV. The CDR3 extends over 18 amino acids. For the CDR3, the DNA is TGTGCCAGCAGCTCCTATCGTAGGGACAGGGGCCCTAGGGAAAAACTGTTTTTT. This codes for CASSSYRRDRGPREKLFF.

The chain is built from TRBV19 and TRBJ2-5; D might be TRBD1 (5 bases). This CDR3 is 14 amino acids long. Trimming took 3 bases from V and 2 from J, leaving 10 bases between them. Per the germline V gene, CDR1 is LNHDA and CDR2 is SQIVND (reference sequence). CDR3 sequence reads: CASSIPGIQETQYF. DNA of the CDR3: TGTGCCAGTAGTATCCCAGGGATACAAGAGACCCAGTACTTC.

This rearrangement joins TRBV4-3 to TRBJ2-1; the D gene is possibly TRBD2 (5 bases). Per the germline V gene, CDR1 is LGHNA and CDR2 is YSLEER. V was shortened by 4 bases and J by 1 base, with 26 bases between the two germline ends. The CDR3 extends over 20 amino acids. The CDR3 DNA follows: TGCGCCAGCAGCCCCCGTTTCAGTAGGGCCCGAAGAGGGTCCTACAATGAGCAGTTCTTC. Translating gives CASSPRFSRARRGSYNEQFF.

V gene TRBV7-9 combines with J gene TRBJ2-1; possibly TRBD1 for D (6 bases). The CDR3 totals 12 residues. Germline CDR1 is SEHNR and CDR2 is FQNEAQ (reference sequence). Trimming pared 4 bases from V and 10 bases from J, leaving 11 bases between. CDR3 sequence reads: CASSSGHLEQFF. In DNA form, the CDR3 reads TGTGCCAGCAGCTCGGGACATCTCGAGCAGTTCTTC.

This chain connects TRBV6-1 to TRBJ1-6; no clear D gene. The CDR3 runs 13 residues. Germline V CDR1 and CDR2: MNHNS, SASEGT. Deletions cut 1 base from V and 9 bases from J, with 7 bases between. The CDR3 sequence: CASSEDGSSPLHF. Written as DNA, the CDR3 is TGTGCCAGCAGTGAAGACGGGAGTTCACCCCTCCACTTT.

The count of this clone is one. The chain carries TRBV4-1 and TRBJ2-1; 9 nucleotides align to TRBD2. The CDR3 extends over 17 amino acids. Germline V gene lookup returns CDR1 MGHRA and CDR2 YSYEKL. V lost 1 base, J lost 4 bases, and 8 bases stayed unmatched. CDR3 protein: CASSQGQAGGVYNEQFF. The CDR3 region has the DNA TGCGCCAGCAGCCAAGGTCAAGCGGGAGGTGTGTACAATGAGCAGTTCTTC.

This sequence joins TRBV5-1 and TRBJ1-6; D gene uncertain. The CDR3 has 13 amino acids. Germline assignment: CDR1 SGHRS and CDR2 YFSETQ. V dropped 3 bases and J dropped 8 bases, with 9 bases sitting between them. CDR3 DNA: TGCGCCAGCAGCTCCGTCACGGATTCACCCCTCCACTTT. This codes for CASSSVTDSPLHF.

In DNA form, the CDR3 reads TGTGCCAGCAGCTTAGGCGGGAGCACGGCGCAGTATTTT. Translating gives CASSLGGSTAQYF. The chain has TRBV7-2 and TRBJ2-3; 7 bases are shared with TRBD2. This CDR3 is 13 amino acids long. V was pared by 1 base and J by 10 bases, with 5 bases of the junction left unmatched. Germline values: CDR1 SGHTA, CDR2 FQGNSA.